This T cell receptor beta chain was recovered during a study of blood T cell repertoires in COVID-19 (dated by TCRdb to 2019 to 2021). Some background on the complete study: Samples from collaborators originated in the United States, Italy and Spain and spanned both the acute and convalescent phases of COVID-19. The material from the prospective study consisted of cDNA or gDNA derived from T cells, B-cell-depleted T cells, or PBMCs. Deeply sampled blood TCRbeta repertoires from subjects exposed to, actively infected with, or recovered from COVID-19 were included in the dataset. The repertoires were made available in a free public database intended to serve as a resource for research on the immune response to SARS-CoV-2. The samples were drawn from two sources: the first 160 participants of the ongoing ImmuneRACE study, and 1,200 or so subjects contributed by 6 global collaborators. The sample metadata nearly always contained a de-identified subject ID, COVID-19 status, age in years and sex. Where available, HLA class I and class II types were obtained from metadata supplied by the sample provider rather than from assay-based typing.

Taken from cysteine to phenylalanine, the CDR3 has 13 residues. The only DNA kept is the CDR3, 39 bases in frame from the first base. V sheds 3 bases and J sheds 3 bases, leaving 8 bases between their ends. Enrolling through a virtual design, the prospective study's participants ranged in age from roughly 18 to 90 years and lived across about two dozen United States geographic areas. In the prospective study, cohorts were assigned on the basis of participant-reported clinical history obtained from a screening survey and a study questionnaire. Each participant in the prospective study had whole blood, serum and a nasopharyngeal or oropharyngeal swab collected by mobile phlebotomists. Over an approximately 2-month period, participants in the prospective study had the option of providing additional blood draws and questionnaires. Before DNA extraction, prospective study blood samples were shipped either frozen or at room temperature.

With respect to this clone: Its antigen target is currently unknown. Base qualities were left out, and no much larger clone turns up one base away.

TCRbeta CDR3 regions were amplified from genomic DNA using the immunoSEQ Assay, a bias-controlled multiplex PCR. Concerning the study's data processing: Nucleated cell counts per sample were estimated from amplification of reference gene primers within the assay. To quantify the absolute abundance of each unique TCRbeta CDR3 rearrangement, sequence reads were collapsed and filtered. For each sample, productive Simpson clonality was calculated as the square root of Simpson's diversity index across productive rearrangements. The source is immuneACCESS, and TCRdb retained only in-frame sequences with V and J called. Part of the clones is not carried over; for the studies checked, unresolved V genes explain less than half of this, and the remainder is unexplained. D and trimming were read from the DNA, whereas the V and J calls and clone size are those reported in that table. The sample table shows 200,000 to 250,000 clones, and 87% are seen once. Roughly 6.3% of the sample is taken by the ten largest.

The full study reports these points: How much clinical and demographic metadata was included differed by source and by participant, and the metadata was provided uncurated.

The sequence was obtained from a woman aged 25 to 39 with acute COVID-19. The chain is made from TRBV12-3 or TRBV12-4 and TRBJ1-2; the D gene is unclear. Sequencing was done on a sample of PBMCs or T cells enriched from blood (not recorded which). The CDR3 region reads CASSFLGDYGYTF. The bases read TGTGCCAGCAGTTTTTTAGGAGACTATGGCTACACCTTC.